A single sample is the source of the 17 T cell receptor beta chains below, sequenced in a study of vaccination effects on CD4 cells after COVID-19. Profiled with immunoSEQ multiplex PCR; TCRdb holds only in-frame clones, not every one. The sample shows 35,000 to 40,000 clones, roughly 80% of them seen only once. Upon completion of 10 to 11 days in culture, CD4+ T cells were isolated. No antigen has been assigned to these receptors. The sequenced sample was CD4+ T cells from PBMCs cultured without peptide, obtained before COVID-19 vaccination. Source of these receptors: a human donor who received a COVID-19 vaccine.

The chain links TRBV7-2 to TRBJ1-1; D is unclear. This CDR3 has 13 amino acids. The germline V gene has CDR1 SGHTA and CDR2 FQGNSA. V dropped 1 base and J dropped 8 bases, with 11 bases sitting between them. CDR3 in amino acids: CASSLVSSVEAFF. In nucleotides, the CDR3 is TGTGCCAGCAGCTTAGTTTCCAGCGTAGAAGCTTTCTTT.

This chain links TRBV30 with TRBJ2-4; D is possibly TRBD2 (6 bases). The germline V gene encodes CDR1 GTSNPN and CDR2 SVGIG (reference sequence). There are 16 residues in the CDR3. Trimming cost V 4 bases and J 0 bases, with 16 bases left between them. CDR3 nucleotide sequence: TGTGCCTGGACGGAGGGGCTAGCTATAGCCAAAAACATTCAGTACTTC. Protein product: CAWTEGLAIAKNIQYF.

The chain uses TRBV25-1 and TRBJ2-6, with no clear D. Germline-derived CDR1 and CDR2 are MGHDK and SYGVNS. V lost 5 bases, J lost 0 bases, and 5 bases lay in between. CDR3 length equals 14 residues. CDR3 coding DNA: TGTGCCAGCAGTCCGCCCTCTGGGGCCAACGTCCTGACTTTC. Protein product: CASSPPSGANVLTF.

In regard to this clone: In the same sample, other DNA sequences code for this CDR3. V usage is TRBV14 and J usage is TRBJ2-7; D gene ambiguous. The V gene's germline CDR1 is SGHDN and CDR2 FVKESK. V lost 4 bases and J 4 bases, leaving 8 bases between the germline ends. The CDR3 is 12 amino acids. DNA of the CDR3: TGTGCCAGCAGCCGGACGGGTTACGAGCAGTACGTC. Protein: CASSRTGYEQYV.

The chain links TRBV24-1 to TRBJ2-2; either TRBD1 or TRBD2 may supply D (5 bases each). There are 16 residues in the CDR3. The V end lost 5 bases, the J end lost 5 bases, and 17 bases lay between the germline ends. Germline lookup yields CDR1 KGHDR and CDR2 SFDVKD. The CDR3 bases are TGTGCCACCAGTGCCAACCGGGGCAGGGTAACCGGGGAGCTGTTTTTT. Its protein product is CATSANRGRVTGELFF.

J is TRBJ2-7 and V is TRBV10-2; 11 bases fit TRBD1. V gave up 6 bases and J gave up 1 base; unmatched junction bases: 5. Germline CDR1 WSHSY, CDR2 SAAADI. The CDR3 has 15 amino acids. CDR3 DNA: TGCGCCAGCAGAGAAGGACAGGGGGCTTCCTACGAGCAGTACGTC. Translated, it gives CASREGQGASYEQYV.

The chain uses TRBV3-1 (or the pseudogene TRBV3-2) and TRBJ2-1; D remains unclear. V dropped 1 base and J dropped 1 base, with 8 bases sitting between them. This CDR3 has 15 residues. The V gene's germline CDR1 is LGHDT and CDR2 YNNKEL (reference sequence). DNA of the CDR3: TGTGCCAGCAGCCAAGGAGGTTTGTCCTACAATGAGCAGTTCTTC. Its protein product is CASSQGGLSYNEQFF.

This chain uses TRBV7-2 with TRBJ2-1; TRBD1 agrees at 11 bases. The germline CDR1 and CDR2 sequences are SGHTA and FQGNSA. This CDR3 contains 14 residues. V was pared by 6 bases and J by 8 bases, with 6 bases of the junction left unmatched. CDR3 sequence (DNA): TGTGCCAGCAGTCTCGGACAGGGGGCCTATGAGCAGTTCTTC. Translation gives CASSLGQGAYEQFF.

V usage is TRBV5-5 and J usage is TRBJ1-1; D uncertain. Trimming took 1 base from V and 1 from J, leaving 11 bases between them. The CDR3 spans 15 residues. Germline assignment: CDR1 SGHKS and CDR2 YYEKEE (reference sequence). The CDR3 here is CASSLWADSNTEAFF. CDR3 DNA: TGTGCCAGCAGCTTGTGGGCAGACTCGAACACTGAAGCTTTCTTT.

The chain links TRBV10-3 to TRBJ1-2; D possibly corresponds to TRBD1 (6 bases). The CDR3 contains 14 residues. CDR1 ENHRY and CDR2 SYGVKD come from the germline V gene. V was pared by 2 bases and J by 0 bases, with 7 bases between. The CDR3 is CAISEGTTNYGYTF. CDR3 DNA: TGTGCCATCAGTGAGGGGACAACTAACTATGGCTACACCTTC.

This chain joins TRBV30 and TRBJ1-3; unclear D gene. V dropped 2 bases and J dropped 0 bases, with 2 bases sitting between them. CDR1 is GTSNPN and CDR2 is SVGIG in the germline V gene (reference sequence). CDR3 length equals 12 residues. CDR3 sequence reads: CAWSFSGNTIYF. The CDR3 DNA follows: TGTGCCTGGAGTTTCTCTGGAAACACCATATATTTT.

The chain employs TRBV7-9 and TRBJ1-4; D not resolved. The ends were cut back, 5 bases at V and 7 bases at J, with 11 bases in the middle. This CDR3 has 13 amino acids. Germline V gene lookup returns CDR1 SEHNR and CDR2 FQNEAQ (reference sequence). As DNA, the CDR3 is TGTGCCAGCAGCCAGGTGGTTGGTGAAAAACTGTTTTTT. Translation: CASSQVVGEKLFF.

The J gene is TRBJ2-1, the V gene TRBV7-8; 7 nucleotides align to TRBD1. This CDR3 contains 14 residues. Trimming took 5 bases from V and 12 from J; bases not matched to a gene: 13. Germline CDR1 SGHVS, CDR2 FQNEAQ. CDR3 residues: CASSLETGSPRQFF. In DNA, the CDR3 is TGTGCCAGCAGCCTGGAGACAGGGAGCCCGAGGCAGTTCTTC.

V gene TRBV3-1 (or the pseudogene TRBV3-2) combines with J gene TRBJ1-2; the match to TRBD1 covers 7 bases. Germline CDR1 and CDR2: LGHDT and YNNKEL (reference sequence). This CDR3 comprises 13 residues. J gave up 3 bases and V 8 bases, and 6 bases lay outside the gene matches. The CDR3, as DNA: TGTGCCAGCCGATTAACAGGGGACTATGGCTACACCTTC. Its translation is CASRLTGDYGYTF.

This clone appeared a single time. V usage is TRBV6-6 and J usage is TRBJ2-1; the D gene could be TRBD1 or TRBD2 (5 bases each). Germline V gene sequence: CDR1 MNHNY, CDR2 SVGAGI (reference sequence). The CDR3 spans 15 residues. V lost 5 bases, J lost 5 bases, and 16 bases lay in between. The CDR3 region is CASSRVPRDHNEQFF. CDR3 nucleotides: TGTGCCAGCAGTAGGGTTCCCAGGGACCACAATGAGCAGTTCTTC.

CDR3 sequence: CASVPGRWNEQFF. CDR3 bases: TGTGCCAGCGTGCCCGGGCGATGGAATGAGCAGTTCTTC. V is TRBV7-8 and J is TRBJ2-1; D is unclear. V was clipped by 8 bases and J by 7 bases, with 15 bases between them. The CDR3 extends over 13 amino acids. Germline V gene lookup returns CDR1 SGHVS and CDR2 FQNEAQ. Variable domain in full (rest from reference TRBV7-8 and TRBJ2-1): GAGVSQSPRYKVAKRGQDVALRCDPISGHVSLFWYQQALGQGPEFLTYFQNEAQLDKSGLPSDRFFAERPEGSVSTLKIQRTQQEDSAVYLCASVPGRWNEQFFGPGTRLTVL.

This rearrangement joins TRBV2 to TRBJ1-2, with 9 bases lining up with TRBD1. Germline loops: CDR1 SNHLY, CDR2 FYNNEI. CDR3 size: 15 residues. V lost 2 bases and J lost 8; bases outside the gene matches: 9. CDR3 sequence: CASSEPTGGGRGYTF. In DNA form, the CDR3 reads TGTGCCAGCAGTGAACCGACAGGGGGAGGTCGGGGCTACACCTTC.